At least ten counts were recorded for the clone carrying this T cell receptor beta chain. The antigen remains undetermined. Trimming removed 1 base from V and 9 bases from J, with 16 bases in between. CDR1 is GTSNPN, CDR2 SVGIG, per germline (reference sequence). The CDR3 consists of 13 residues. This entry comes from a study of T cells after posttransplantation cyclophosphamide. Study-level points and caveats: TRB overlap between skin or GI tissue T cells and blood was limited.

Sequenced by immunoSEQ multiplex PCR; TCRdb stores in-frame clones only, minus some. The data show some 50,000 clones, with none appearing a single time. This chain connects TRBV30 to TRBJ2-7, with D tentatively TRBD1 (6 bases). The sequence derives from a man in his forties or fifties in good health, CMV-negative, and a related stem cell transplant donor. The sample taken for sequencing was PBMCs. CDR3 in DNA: TGTGCCTGGAGTGAAGTCCTCCGGGACATGCAGTACTTC. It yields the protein CAWSEVLRDMQYF.